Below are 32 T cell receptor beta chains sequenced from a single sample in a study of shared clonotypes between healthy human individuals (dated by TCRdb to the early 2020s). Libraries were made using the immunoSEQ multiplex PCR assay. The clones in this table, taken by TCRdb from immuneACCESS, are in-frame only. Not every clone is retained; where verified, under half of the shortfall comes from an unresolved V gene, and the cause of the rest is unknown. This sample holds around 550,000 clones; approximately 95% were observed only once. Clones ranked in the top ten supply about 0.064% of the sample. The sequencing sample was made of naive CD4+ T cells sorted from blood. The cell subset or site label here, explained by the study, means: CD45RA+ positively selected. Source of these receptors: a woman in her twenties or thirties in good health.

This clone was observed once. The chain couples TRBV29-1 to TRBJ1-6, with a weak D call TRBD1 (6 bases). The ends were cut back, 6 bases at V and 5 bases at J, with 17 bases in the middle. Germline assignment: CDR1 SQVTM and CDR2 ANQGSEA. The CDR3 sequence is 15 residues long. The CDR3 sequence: CSVALPGTNNSPLHF. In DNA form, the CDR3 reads TGCAGCGTCGCGCTGCCCGGGACAAATAATTCACCCCTCCACTTT.

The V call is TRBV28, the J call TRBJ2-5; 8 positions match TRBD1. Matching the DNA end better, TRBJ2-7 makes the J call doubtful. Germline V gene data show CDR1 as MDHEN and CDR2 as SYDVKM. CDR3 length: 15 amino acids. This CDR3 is CASSPRGQGSYEQYF. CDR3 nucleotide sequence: TGTGCCAGCAGTCCCCGCGGACAGGGTTCCTACGAGCAGTACTTC.

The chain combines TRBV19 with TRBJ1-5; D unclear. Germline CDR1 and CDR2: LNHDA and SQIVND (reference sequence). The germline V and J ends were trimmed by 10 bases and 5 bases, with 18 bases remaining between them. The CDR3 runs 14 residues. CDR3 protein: CATSLGGSYQPQHF. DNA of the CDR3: TGTGCCACTTCTCTGGGTGGCAGCTATCAGCCCCAGCATTTT.

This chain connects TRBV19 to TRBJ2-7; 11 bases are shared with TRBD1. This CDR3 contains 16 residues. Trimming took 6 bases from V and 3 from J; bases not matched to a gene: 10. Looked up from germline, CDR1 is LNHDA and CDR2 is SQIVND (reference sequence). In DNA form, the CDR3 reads TGTGCCAGTAGGAGAAATGCCGGGACAGGGGGCTACGAGCAGTACTTC. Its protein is CASRRNAGTGGYEQYF.

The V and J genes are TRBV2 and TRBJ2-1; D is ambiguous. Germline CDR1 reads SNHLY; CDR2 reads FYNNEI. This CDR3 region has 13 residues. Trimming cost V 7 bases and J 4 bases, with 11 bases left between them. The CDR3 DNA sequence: TGTGCCAGCATCGAGAAGAGATACAATGAGCAGTTCTTC. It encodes CASIEKRYNEQFF.

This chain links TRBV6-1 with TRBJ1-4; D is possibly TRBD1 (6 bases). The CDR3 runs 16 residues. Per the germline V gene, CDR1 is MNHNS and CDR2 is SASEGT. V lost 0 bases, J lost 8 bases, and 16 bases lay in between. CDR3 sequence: CASSEAAQGWVEKLFF. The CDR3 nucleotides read TGTGCCAGCAGTGAAGCCGCACAGGGCTGGGTGGAAAAACTGTTTTTT.

CDR3 sequence (DNA): TGTGCCAGCAGTGTAAACCGGGACACCGCTAGCAATCAGCCCCAGCATTTT. Translated: CASSVNRDTASNQPQHF. The rearrangement links TRBV2 to TRBJ1-5, with D possibly TRBD1 on 6 matching bases. The ends were cut back, 4 bases at V and 0 bases at J, with 16 bases in the middle. Germline V gene lookup returns CDR1 SNHLY and CDR2 FYNNEI. CDR3 length: 17 amino acids.

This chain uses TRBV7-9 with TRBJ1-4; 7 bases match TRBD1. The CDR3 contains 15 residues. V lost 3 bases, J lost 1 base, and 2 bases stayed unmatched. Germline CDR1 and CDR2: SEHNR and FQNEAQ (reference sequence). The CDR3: CASSFGTVTNEKLFF. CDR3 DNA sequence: TGTGCCAGCAGCTTCGGGACAGTAACTAATGAAAAACTGTTTTTT.

CDR3 sequence: CASSDLGTATDTQYF. The CDR3 coding sequence is TGTGCCAGCAGTGATCTCGGGACAGCCACAGATACGCAGTATTTT. This chain uses TRBV2 with TRBJ2-3; 7 nucleotides match TRBD1. Unmatched junction bases numbered 5, after V lost 3 bases and J lost 2 bases. The CDR3 spans 15 residues. In germline, CDR1 is SNHLY, CDR2 FYNNEI.

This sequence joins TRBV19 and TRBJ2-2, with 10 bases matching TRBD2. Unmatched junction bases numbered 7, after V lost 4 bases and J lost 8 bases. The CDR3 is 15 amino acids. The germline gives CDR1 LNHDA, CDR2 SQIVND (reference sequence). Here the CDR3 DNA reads TGTGCCAGTAGTAACACGGGACTAGCGTCTGGGGAGCTGTTTTTT. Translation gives CASSNTGLASGELFF.

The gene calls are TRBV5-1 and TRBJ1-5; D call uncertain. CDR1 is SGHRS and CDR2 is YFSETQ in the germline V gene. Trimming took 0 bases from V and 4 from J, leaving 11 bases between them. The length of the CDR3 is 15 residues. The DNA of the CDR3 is TGCGCCAGCAGCTTGGAGGTAGGGCAGAATCAGCCCCAGCATTTT. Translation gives CASSLEVGQNQPQHF.

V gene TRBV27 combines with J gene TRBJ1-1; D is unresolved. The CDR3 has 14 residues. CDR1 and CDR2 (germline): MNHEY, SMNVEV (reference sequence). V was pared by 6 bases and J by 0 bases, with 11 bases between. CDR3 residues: CASRGEGLNTEAFF. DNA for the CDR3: TGTGCCAGCAGAGGTGAGGGATTGAACACTGAAGCTTTCTTT.

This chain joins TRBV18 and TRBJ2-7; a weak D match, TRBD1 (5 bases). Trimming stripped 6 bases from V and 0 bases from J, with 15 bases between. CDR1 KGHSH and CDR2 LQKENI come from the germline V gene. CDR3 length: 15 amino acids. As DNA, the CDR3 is TGTGCCAGCTCGACGACAGTCACGGGCTCCTACGAGCAGTACTTC. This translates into CASSTTVTGSYEQYF.

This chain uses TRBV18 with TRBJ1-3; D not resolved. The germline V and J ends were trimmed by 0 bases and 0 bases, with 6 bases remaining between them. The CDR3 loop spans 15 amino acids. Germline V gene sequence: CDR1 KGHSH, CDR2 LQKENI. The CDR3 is CASSPPVISGNTIYF. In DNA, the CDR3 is TGTGCCAGCTCACCACCAGTGATCTCTGGAAACACCATATATTTT.

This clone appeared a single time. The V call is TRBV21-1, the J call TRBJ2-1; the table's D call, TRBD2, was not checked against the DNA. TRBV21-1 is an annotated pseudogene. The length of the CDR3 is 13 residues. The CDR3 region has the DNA TGTGCCAGCAGCAAAAAGCCATACAATGAGCAGTTCTTC. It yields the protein CASSKKPYNEQFF.

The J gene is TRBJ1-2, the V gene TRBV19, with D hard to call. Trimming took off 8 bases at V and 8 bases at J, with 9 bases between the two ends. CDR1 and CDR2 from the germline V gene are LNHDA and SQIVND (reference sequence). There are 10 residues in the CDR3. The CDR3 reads CASFRFGYTF. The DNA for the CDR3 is TGTGCCAGTTTCCGGTTCGGCTACACCTTC. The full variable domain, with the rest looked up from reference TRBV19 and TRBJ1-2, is DGGITQSPKYLFRKEGQNVTLSCEQNLNHDAMYWYRQDPGQGLRLIYYSQIVNDFQKGDIAEGYSVSREKKESFPLTVTSAQKNPTAFYLCASFRFGYTFGSGTRLTVV.

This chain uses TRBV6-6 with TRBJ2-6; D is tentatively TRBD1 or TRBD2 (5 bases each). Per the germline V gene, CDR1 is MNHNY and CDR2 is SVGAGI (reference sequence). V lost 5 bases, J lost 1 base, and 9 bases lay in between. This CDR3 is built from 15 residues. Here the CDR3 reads CASSTGGSGANVLTF. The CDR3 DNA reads TGTGCCAGCAGTACTGGGGGTTCTGGGGCCAACGTCCTGACTTTC.

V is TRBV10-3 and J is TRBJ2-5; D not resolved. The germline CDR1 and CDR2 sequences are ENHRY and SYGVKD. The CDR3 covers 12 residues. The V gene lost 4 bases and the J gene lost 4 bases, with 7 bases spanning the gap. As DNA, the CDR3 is TGTGCCATCAGTGCCCCGGGAGAGACCCAGTACTTC. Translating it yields CAISAPGETQYF.

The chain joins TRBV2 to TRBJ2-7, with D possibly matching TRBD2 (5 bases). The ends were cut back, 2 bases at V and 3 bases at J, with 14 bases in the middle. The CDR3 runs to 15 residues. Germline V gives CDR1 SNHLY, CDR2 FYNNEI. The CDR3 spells CASSERWLGSYEQYF. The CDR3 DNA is TGTGCCAGCAGTGAACGGTGGTTGGGGAGCTACGAGCAGTACTTC.

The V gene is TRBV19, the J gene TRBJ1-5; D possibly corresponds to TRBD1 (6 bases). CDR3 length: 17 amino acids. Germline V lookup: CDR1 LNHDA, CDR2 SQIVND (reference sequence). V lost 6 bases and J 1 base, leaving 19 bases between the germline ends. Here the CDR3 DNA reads TGTGCCAGTAGAGGCGAACAGGGCGCTTTAAGCAATCAGCCCCAGCATTTT. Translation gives CASRGEQGALSNQPQHF.

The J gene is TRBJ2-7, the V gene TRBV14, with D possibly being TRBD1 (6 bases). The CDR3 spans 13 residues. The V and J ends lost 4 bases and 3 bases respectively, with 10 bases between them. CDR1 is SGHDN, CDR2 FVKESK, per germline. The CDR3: CASSPRTDYEQYF. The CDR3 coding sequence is TGTGCCAGCAGCCCCCGGACAGACTACGAGCAGTACTTC.

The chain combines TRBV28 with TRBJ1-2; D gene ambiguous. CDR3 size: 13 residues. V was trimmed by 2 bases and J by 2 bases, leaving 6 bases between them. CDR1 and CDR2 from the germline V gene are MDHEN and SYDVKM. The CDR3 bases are TGTGCCAGCAGTTTAGTCCAGAACTATGGCTACACCTTC. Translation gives CASSLVQNYGYTF.

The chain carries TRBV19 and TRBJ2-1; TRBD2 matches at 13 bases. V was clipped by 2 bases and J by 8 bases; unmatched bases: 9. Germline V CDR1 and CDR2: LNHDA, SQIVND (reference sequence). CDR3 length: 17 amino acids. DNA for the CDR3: TGTGCCAGTAGTATATCCCTATGGACTAGCGGGAGCCATGAGCAGTTCTTC. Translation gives CASSISLWTSGSHEQFF.

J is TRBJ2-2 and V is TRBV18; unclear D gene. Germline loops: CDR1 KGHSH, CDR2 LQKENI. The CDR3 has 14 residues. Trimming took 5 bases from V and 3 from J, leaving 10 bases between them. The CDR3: CASSSRFDTGELFF. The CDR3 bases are TGTGCCAGCTCATCTCGTTTTGACACCGGGGAGCTGTTTTTT.

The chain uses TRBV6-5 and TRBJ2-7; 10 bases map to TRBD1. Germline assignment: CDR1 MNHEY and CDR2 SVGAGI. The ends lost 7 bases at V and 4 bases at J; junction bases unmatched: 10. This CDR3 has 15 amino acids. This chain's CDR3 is CASKTSGTGEYEQYF. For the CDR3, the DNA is TGTGCCAGCAAAACGTCCGGGACAGGGGAATACGAGCAGTACTTC.

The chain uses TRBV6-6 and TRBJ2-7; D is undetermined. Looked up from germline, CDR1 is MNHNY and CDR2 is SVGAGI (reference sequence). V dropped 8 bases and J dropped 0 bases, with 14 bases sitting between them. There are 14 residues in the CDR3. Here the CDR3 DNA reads TGTGCCAGCGGAAGGACGGCTAGCTCCTACGAGCAGTACTTC. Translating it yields CASGRTASSYEQYF.

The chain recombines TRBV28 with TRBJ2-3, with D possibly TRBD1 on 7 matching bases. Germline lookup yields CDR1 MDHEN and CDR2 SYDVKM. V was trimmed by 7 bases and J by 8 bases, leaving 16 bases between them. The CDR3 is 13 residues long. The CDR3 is CASTIPQGGTQYF. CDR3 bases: TGTGCCAGCACCATCCCCCAGGGGGGTACGCAGTATTTT.

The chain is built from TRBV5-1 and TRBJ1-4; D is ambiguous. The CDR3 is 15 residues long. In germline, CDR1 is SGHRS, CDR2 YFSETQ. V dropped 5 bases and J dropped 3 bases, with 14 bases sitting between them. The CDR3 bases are TGCGCCAGCAGGCAAAATCCGATATCTAATGAAAAACTGTTTTTT. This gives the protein CASRQNPISNEKLFF.

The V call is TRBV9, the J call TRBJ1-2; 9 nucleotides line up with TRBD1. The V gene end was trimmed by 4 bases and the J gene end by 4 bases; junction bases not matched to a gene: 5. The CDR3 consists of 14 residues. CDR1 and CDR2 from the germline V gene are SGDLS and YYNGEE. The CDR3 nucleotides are TGTGCCAGCAGCCCCCAGGGACAGGGCTATGGCTACACCTTC. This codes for CASSPQGQGYGYTF.

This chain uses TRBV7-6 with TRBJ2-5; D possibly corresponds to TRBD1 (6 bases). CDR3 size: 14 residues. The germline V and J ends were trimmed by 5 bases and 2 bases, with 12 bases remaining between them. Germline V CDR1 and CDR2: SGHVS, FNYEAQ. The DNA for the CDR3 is TGTGCCAGCAGCATCCCGGGACATCAAGAGACCCAGTACTTC. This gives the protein CASSIPGHQETQYF. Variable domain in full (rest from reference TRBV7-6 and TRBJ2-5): GAGVSQSPRYKVTKRGQDVALRCDPISGHVSLYWYRQALGQGPEFLTYFNYEAQQDKSGLPNDRFSAERPEGSISTLTIQRTEQRDSAMYRCASSIPGHQETQYFGPGTRLLVL.

CDR3 residues: CASSLTGEGSEQYF. CDR3 bases: TGTGCCAGCAGCTTGACAGGGGAGGGGAGCGAGCAGTACTTC. The chain recombines TRBV11-1 with TRBJ2-7, with D possibly being TRBD1 (8 bases). The CDR3 contains 14 residues. V was clipped by 3 bases and J by 6 bases, with 15 bases between them. Germline loops: CDR1 SGHAT, CDR2 FQDESV (reference sequence).

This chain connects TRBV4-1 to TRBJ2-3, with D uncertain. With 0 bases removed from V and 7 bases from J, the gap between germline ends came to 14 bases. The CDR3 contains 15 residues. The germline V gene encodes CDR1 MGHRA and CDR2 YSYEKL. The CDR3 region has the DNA TGCGCCAGCAGCCAAGAGGGGTCATTATTTAATACGCAGTATTTT. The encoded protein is CASSQEGSLFNTQYF.